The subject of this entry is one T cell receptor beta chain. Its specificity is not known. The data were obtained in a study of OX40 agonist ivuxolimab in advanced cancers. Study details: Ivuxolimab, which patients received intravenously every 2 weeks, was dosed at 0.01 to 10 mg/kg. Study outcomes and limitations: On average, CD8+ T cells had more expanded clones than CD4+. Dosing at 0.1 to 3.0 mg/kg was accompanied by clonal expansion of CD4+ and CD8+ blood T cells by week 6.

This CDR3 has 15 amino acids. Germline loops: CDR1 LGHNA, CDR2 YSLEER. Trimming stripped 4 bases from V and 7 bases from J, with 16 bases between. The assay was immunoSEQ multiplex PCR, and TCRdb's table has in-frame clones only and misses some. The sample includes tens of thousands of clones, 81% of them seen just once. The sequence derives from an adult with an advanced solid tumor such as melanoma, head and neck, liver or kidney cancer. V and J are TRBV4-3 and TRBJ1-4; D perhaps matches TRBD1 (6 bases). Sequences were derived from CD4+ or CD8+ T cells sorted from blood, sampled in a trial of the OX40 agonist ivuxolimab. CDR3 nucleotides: TGCGCCAGCAGCCGAGGACAGCGAGGGGGTGAAAAACTGTTTTTT. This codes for CASSRGQRGGEKLFF.